The T cell receptor (beta chain) under discussion was sequenced for a study of breast tumors, draining lymph nodes, adjacent tissues (TCRdb year 2016). Background for the entire study: In breast cancer patients, the study compared the TCR beta repertoires of tumor, adjacent nontumor tissue and axillary lymph nodes. The study aimed to assess the relationships and possible T-cell exchange between tumor, surrounding tissue and draining lymph node repertoires in human breast cancer.

The germline V gene specifies SGHRS as CDR1 and YFSETQ as CDR2. The junction shows trimming of 4 bases on V and 7 bases on J, plus 17 bases between the germline ends. The CDR3, from cysteine to phenylalanine, totals 14 residues. The DNA shown is the 42-base CDR3, in frame from base 1. Notes on this clonotype: The specificity of this receptor is unknown. A much larger clone is a single base away; this may be a read error.

Reads for this sample came from an Illumina HiSeq 2000. TCR beta chain libraries were generated by multiplex PCR amplification. High-throughput sequencing was used to analyze the amplified TCR beta chain products. The public reads were reanalyzed by TCRdb: fastp trimming at Q25, MiXCR alignment, in-frame beta chains only. Under each unique CDR3 protein, matching rows form one entry showing the most common genes and DNA. This sample comprises approximately 130,000 distinct CDR3 sequences, 21% of them detected only once. Jointly, the top ten make up about 2.2% of the sample. The research as a whole found: Tumor T-cell repertoires showed less diversity than lymph node repertoires and more diversity than nontumor tissue repertoires, and tumor T-cell repertoires showed preferential V and J gene usage. The data were considered consistent with most tumor T cells being derived from the lymph node and subsequently expanding within tumor tissue. The similarity between tumor and nontumor tissue repertoires was significantly greater in luminal-like breast cancer than in basal-like breast cancer. Rather than being directly demonstrated, the conclusion that tumor T cells originate in lymph nodes was presented as consistent with a hypothesis.

Lymph node samples were obtained from the axillary draining lymph nodes of breast cancer patients. Sequencing input: axillary lymph node tissue. The sequence came from a female donor with breast cancer. Some clones in this sample may be carry-over from other donors' samples. The sequence joins TRBV5-1 to TRBJ1-2, and possibly TRBD1, on 6 matching bases. The CDR3 region has the sequence CASSASQGWGGYTF. The sequence in DNA is TGCGCCAGCAGCGCATCACAGGGTTGGGGTGGCTACACCTTC.